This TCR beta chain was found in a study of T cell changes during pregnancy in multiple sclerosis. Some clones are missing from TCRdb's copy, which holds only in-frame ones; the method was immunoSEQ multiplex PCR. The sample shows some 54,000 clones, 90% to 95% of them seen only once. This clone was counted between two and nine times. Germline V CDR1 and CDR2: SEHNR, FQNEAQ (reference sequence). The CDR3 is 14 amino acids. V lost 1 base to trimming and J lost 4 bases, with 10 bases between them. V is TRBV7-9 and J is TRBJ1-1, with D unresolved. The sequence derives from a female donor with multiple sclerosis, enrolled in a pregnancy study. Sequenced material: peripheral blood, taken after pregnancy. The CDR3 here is CASSLGELVTEAFF. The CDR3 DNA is TGTGCCAGCAGCTTAGGGGAGTTGGTCACTGAAGCTTTCTTT.